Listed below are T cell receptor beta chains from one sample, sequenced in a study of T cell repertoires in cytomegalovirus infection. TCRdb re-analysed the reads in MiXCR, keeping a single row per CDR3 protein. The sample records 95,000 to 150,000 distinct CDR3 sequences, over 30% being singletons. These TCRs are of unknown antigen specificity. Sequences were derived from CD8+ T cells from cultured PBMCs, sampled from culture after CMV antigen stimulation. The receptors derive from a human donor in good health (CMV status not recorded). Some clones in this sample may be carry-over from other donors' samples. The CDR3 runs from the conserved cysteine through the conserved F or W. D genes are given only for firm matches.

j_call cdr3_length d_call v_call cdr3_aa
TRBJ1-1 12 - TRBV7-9 CASSLAGDEAFF
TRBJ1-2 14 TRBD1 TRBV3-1 CASSLLTGGYGYTF
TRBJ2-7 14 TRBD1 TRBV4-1 CASSLDRDTYEQYF
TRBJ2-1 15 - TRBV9 CASSASQGTYNEQFF
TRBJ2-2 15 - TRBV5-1 CASSLDGGVTGELFF
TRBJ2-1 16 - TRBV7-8 CASNTEPGLSYNEQFF
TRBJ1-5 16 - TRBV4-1 CASSQGWSGGDQPQHF
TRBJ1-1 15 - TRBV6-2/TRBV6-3 CASCLWERRNTEAFF
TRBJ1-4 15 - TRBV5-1 CASSLGSGRNEKLFF
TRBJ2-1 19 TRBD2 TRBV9 CASSVGLAGLLYTYNEQFF
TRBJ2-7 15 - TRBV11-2 CASSFVGGETYEQYF
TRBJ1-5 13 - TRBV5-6 CASSSTGNQPQHF
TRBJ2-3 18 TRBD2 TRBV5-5 CASSLGTSGGIYTDTQYF
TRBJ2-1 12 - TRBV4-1 CASSQWGNEQFF
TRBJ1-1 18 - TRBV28 CASKTLLGRGELNTEAFF
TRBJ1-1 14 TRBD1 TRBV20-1 CSAIPGQGRARAFF
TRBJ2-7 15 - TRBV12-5 CASGQGLLSSYEQYF
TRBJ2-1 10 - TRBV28 CASSRNEQFF